The 21 T cell receptor beta chains below were found in one sample sequenced in a study of blood T cell dynamics during melanoma immunotherapy. Time point given: pre-treatment baseline. The table came from immunoSEQ multiplex PCR; TCRdb's copy has only in-frame clones and leaves some out. The sample yields several thousand clones, roughly 90% seen once. Sample: effector memory CD8+ T cells from blood, taken from a patient treated with checkpoint blockade. Receptors were obtained from a human donor with melanoma.

The V call is TRBV10-1, the J call TRBJ2-1, with a possible D match to TRBD2 (5 bases). Trimming shortened V by 7 bases and J by 7 bases, and 29 bases separated the two germline ends. Germline V lookup: CDR1 WNHNN, CDR2 SYGVQD (reference sequence). This CDR3 is built from 18 residues. The DNA of the CDR3 is TGCGCCAGCAATAACCCGATAAACCGGGGTATAACCCGTAATGAGCAGTTCTTC. Protein product: CASNNPINRGITRNEQFF.

The rearrangement joins TRBV13 to TRBJ2-1; D is unclear. The V and J ends lost 5 bases and 6 bases respectively, with 11 bases between them. This CDR3 region has 13 residues. The germline gives CDR1 PRHDT, CDR2 FYEKMQ (reference sequence). The CDR3 protein is CASSPLPSNEQFF. CDR3 DNA: TGTGCCAGCAGCCCCCTCCCTAGCAATGAGCAGTTCTTC.

The chain has TRBV7-2 and TRBJ2-5, with TRBD1 matching 7 bases. Germline V gene lookup returns CDR1 SGHTA and CDR2 FQGNSA. The CDR3 contains 16 residues. Unmatched junction bases numbered 13, after V lost 4 bases and J lost 5 bases. CDR3 DNA sequence: TGTGCCAGCAGCTCCTACGGTAGGGGGCGGAGGGAGACCCAGTACTTC. It translates to CASSSYGRGRRETQYF.

The rearrangement joins TRBV7-6 to TRBJ1-1; D is undetermined. Germline CDR1 reads SGHVS; CDR2 reads FNYEAQ. This CDR3 is 14 amino acids long. Trimming shortened V by 1 base and J by 4 bases, and 10 bases separated the two germline ends. CDR3 loop: CASSLGPGFTEAFF. DNA of the CDR3: TGTGCCAGCAGCTTAGGTCCCGGGTTCACTGAAGCTTTCTTT.

V is TRBV5-6 and J is TRBJ2-1, with 10 bases identical to TRBD1. CDR3 length equals 17 residues. CDR1 and CDR2 from the germline V gene are SGHDT and YYEEEE. V was pared by 4 bases and J by 9 bases, with 16 bases of the junction left unmatched. The CDR3 nucleotides read TGTGCCAGCAGCCGGGACAGGGGTTTGGTCGGGGAAGCTGAGCAGTTCTTC. Protein product: CASSRDRGLVGEAEQFF.

This chain uses TRBV5-6 with TRBJ2-7; no clear D. The CDR3 loop spans 12 amino acids. The V gene's germline CDR1 is SGHDT and CDR2 YYEEEE. V lost 3 bases to trimming and J lost 6 bases, with 10 bases between them. CDR3 bases: TGTGCCAGCAGCTCGATCACCGGCGAGCAGTACTTC. As protein: CASSSITGEQYF.

This chain links TRBV27 with TRBJ2-4, with TRBD1 matching over 10 bases. Losses at the gene ends were 5 bases for V and 0 bases for J; bases not matched to a gene: 7. The CDR3 length is 17 residues. In germline, CDR1 is MNHEY, CDR2 SMNVEV (reference sequence). CDR3 coding DNA: TGTGCCAGCAGTGGGACAGGGGAGAGAGGAGCCAAAAACATTCAGTACTTC. Protein sequence: CASSGTGERGAKNIQYF.

The gene calls are TRBV21-1 and TRBJ2-1; TRBD2 is the table's D call, not checked against the DNA. TRBV21-1 is a recognized pseudogene. This CDR3 region has 18 residues. CDR3 nucleotide sequence: TGTGCCAGCCCGGGACTAGTTCATTGTAGGCGACAAAACAATGAGCAGTTCTTC. This encodes CASPGLVHCRRQNNEQFF.

In its sample, this clone was seen once. CDR3 protein: CASSPPGTYEQYF. DNA of the CDR3: TGTGCCAGCAGCCCCCCAGGCACCTACGAGCAGTACTTC. V gene TRBV7-8 combines with J gene TRBJ2-7; no definite D call. Between the trimmed V and J ends, which lost 5 bases and 2 bases, there was a span of 10 bases. CDR3 length: 13 amino acids. Germline V gene sequence: CDR1 SGHVS, CDR2 FQNEAQ.

The chain uses TRBV27 and TRBJ2-5; 11 bases are a match to TRBD2. The CDR3 consists of 16 residues. Trimming cost V 2 bases and J 2 bases; bases outside gene matches: 4. Germline V CDR1 and CDR2: MNHEY, SMNVEV (reference sequence). DNA for the CDR3: TGTGCCAGCAGTTTAATGGCTAGCGGGGGGCAAGAGACCCAGTACTTC. Amino acids: CASSLMASGGQETQYF.

V and J are TRBV19 and TRBJ2-7; 9 bases map to TRBD2. CDR1 and CDR2 (germline): LNHDA, SQIVND (reference sequence). Trimming took 5 bases from V and 7 from J; bases not matched to a gene: 6. This CDR3 is built from 13 residues. The CDR3 DNA sequence: TGTGCCAGTAGTGCGGGACTAGCAGGTGAGCAGTACTTC. This sequence encodes CASSAGLAGEQYF.

A remark on this clone: The germline gene is not matched at one end of the junction; a read error may be the cause. The genes are TRBV7-7 and TRBJ2-7; 9 bases are shared with TRBD1. The CDR3 is 15 amino acids. Germline CDR1 SSHAT, CDR2 FNYEAQ (reference sequence). The CDR3 here is CASSYGQGPSYEQYF. The CDR3 coding sequence is TGTGCTAGCAGCTACGGACAGGGGCCCTCCTACGAGCAGTACTTC.

The V and J genes are TRBV29-1 and TRBJ2-1; a possible D gene is TRBD2 (6 bases). The germline V gene encodes CDR1 SQVTM and CDR2 ANQGSEA. V lost 7 bases and J 4 bases, leaving 17 bases between the germline ends. CDR3 length: 14 amino acids. The CDR3 region is CSAIASVPYNEQFF. The CDR3 DNA follows: TGCAGCGCTATTGCTAGCGTTCCATACAATGAGCAGTTCTTC.

This chain uses TRBV28 with TRBJ1-1, with D hard to call. This CDR3 comprises 14 residues. Germline-derived CDR1 and CDR2 are MDHEN and SYDVKM. V was clipped by 6 bases and J by 2 bases, with 13 bases between them. CDR3 residues: CASRETVGNTEAFF. CDR3 DNA sequence: TGTGCCAGCAGGGAGACGGTTGGAAACACTGAAGCTTTCTTT.

The chain combines TRBV4-3 with TRBJ2-1; 13 bases are shared with TRBD2. The V gene end was trimmed by 1 base and the J gene end by 9 bases; junction bases not matched to a gene: 6. Germline CDR1 reads LGHNA; CDR2 reads YSLEER. The CDR3 covers 16 residues. The CDR3: CASSQGGTSGILEQFF. In nucleotides, the CDR3 is TGCGCCAGCAGCCAAGGGGGGACTAGCGGGATTCTTGAGCAGTTCTTC.

The J gene is TRBJ2-5, the V gene TRBV27, with 9 bases aligning to TRBD1. TRBJ2-7 matches the DNA end more closely, so the J call is doubtful. There are 18 residues in the CDR3. Germline lookup yields CDR1 MNHEY and CDR2 SMNVEV (reference sequence). This CDR3 reads CASSLGITGTGFPYEQYF. DNA for the CDR3: TGTGCCAGCAGTTTAGGCATCACCGGGACAGGGTTTCCCTACGAGCAGTACTTC.

The chain combines TRBV27 with TRBJ2-7; the D gene is possibly TRBD2 (5 bases). V was clipped by 6 bases and J by 2 bases, with 20 bases between them. This CDR3 comprises 16 residues. CDR1 MNHEY and CDR2 SMNVEV come from the germline V gene (reference sequence). CDR3 coding DNA: TGTGCCAGCAGCTCTGAGGCGGGCCTTTCTCCCTACGAGCAGTACTTC. It encodes CASSSEAGLSPYEQYF.

This clone was detected only a few times. This chain uses TRBV7-9 with TRBJ2-7, with TRBD2 matching 12 bases. This CDR3 is built from 16 residues. The junction had 10 bases not matched to a gene; V was cut back by 4 bases and J by 6 bases. Germline CDR1 is SEHNR and CDR2 is FQNEAQ (reference sequence). For the CDR3, the DNA is TGTGCCAGCAGCTCCGGACTAGCGGGGACCTACGGCGAGCAGTACTTC. This encodes CASSSGLAGTYGEQYF.

V usage is TRBV6-1 and J usage is TRBJ2-7; D is uncertain. This CDR3 is 12 amino acids long. V gave up 5 bases and J gave up 4 bases, with 9 bases separating them. From germline, CDR1 is MNHNS and CDR2 SASEGT. CDR3 DNA sequence: TGTGCCAGCAGTCCAAGTGGGTACGAGCAGTACTTC. It yields the protein CASSPSGYEQYF.

The chain has TRBV14 and TRBJ2-7; 10 positions agree with TRBD2. Germline values: CDR1 SGHDN, CDR2 FVKESK. Trimming cost V 3 bases and J 2 bases; bases outside gene matches: 4. The length of the CDR3 is 15 residues. The CDR3 region is CASSQGSGGAYEQYF. The CDR3 bases are TGTGCCAGCAGCCAGGGGAGCGGGGGGGCCTACGAGCAGTACTTC.

V is TRBV15 and J is TRBJ2-7; D not certain. Germline CDR1 reads LNHNV; CDR2 reads YYDKDF (reference sequence). CDR3 length: 14 residues. Trimming removed 1 base from V and 3 bases from J, with 10 bases in between. The CDR3 spells CATSRGAGNYEQYF. DNA for the CDR3: TGTGCCACCAGCAGAGGTGCAGGAAACTACGAGCAGTACTTC.